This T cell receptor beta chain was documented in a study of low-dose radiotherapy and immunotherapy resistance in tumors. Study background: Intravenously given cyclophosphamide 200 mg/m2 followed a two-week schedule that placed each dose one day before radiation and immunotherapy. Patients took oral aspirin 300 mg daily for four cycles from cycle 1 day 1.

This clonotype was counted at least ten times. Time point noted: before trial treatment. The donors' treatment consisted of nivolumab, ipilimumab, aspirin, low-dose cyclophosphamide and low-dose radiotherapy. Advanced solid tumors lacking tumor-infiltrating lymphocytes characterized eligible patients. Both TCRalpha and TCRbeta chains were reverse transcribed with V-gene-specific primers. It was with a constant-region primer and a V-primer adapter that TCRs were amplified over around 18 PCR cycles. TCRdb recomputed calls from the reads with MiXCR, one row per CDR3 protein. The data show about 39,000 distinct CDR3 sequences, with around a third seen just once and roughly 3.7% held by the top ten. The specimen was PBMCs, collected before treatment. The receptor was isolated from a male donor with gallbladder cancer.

The DNA of the CDR3 is TGCAGCGTGGGGGGGGCGGCTCTCGAGCAGTACTTC. It specifies CSVGGAALEQYF. The chain is built from TRBV29-1 and TRBJ2-7, with D maybe TRBD2 (7 bases). Germline CDR1 SQVTM, CDR2 ANQGSEA. The V gene lost 6 bases and the J gene lost 6 bases, with 15 bases spanning the gap. The CDR3 is made up of 12 amino acids.